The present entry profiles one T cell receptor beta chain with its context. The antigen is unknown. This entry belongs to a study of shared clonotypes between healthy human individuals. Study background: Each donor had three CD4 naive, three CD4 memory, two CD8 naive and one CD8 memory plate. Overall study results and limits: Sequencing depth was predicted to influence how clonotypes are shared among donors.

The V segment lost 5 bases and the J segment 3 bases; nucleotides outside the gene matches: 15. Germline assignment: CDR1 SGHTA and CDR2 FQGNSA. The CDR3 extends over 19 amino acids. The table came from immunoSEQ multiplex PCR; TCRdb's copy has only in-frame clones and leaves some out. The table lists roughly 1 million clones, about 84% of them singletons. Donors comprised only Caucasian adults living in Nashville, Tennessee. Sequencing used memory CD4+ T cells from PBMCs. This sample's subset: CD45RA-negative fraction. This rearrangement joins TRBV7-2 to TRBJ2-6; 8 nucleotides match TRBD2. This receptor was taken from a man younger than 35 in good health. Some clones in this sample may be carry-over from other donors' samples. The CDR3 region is CASSPPPGRGVGGANVLTF. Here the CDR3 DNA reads TGTGCCAGCAGCCCCCCCCCGGGGCGGGGGGTGGGTGGGGCCAACGTCCTGACTTTC.